Listed here is a single T cell receptor beta chain. This entry belongs to a study of blood T cell repertoires in COVID-19. The CDR3 has 15 residues. V was pared by 0 bases and J by 6 bases, with 6 bases of the junction left unmatched. The germline V gene encodes CDR1 SGDLS and CDR2 YYNGEE. This table comes from immunoSEQ multiplex PCR, and its TCRdb copy is limited to in-frame clones, with some not included. This sample has about 220,000 clones; about 88% occur once, and the top ten carry more than 2.5%. V usage is TRBV9 and J usage is TRBJ2-3; 8 bases map to TRBD2. This TCR derives from a woman aged 25 to 39 who had recovered from COVID-19. Sequenced input: PBMCs or T cells enriched from blood (not recorded which). Written as DNA, the CDR3 is TGTGCCAGCAGCGTAGCCGGGGGGGGCATGGATACGCAGTATTTT. Its protein is CASSVAGGGMDTQYF.